This TCR beta chain appears in the sequencing data of a study of blood T cell repertoires in COVID-19. Measured with immunoSEQ multiplex PCR; TCRdb has only the in-frame clones, and not every one. Of over 250,000 clones listed, approximately 85% are singletons. Germline loops: CDR1 MNHEY, CDR2 SMNVEV (reference sequence). V was shortened by 3 bases and J by 6 bases, with 8 bases between the two germline ends. CDR3 length equals 13 residues. Material for sequencing was peripheral blood. This TCR was sampled from a woman in her 70s with acute or convalescent COVID-19. This sequence joins TRBV27 and TRBJ2-2, with D perhaps TRBD2 (5 bases). The DNA of the CDR3 is TGTGCCAGCAGTTTTAGCGTCTCCGGGGAGCTGTTTTTT. Translation: CASSFSVSGELFF.